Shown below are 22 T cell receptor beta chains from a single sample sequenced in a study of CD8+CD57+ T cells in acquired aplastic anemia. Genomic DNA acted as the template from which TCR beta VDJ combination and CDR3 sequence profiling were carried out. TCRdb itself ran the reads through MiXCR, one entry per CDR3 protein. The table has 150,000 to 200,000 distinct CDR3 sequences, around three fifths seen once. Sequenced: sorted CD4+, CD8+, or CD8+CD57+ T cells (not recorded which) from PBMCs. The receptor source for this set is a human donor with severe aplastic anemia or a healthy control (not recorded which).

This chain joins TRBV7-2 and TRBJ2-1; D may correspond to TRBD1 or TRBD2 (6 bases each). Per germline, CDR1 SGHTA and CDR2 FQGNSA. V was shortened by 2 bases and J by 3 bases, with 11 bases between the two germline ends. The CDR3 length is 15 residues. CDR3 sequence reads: CASSLSEGGYNEQFF. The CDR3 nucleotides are TGTGCCAGCAGCTTAAGTGAGGGGGGCTACAATGAGCAGTTCTTC.

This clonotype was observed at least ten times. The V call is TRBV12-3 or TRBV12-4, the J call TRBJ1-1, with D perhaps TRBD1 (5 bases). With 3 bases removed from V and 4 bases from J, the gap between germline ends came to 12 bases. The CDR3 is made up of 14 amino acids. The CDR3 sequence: CASSFGAQTTEAFF. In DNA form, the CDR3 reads TGTGCCAGCAGTTTCGGGGCGCAAACCACTGAAGCTTTCTTT.

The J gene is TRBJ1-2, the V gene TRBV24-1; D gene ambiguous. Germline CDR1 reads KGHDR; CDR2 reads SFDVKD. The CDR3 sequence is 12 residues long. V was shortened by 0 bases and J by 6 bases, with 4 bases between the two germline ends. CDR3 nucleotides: TGTGCCACCAGTGATTTGACTCATGGCTACACCTTC. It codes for CATSDLTHGYTF.

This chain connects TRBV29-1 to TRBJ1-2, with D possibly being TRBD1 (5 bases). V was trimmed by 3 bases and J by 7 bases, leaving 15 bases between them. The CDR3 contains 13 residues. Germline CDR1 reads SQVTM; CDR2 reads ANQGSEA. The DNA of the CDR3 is TGCAGCGTTGAGGGGGGTGGAAGAGTTGGCTACACCTTC. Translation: CSVEGGGRVGYTF.

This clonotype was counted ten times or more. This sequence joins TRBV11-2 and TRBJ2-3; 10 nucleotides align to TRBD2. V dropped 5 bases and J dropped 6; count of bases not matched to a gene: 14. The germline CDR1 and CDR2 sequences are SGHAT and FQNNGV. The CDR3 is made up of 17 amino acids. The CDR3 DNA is TGTGCCAGCAGCACAAAGGAGCGGGGGGGCCTCAGCGATACGCAGTATTTT. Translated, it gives CASSTKERGGLSDTQYF.

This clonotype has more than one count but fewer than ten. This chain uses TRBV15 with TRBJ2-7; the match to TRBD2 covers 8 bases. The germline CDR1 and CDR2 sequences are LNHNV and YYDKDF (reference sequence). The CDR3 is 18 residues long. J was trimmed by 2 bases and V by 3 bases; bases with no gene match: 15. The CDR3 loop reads CATSSAGLDSSFPYEQYF. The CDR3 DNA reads TGTGCCACCAGCAGCGCGGGACTAGATTCTAGTTTTCCCTACGAGCAGTACTTC.

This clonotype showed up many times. CDR3 in amino acids: CASSLLTGRGNTEAFF. For the CDR3, the DNA is TGTGCCAGCAGTTTATTGACAGGGCGGGGGAACACTGAAGCTTTCTTT. The rearrangement uses TRBV27 and TRBJ1-1; 7 positions agree with TRBD1. This CDR3 has 16 amino acids. The V gene's germline CDR1 is MNHEY and CDR2 SMNVEV (reference sequence). V lost 1 base, J lost 1 base, and 6 bases stayed unmatched.

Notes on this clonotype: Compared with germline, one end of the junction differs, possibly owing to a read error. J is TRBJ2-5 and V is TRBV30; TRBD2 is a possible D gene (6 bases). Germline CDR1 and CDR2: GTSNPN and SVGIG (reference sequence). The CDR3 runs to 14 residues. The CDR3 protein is CALVFGGSQEAQYF. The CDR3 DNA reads TGTGCCTTGGTTTTTGGGGGGTCGCAAGAGGCCCAGTACTTC.

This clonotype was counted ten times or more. For the CDR3, the DNA is TGTGCCAGCATACAGGGAAATGATGAGCAGTTCTTC. Translation gives CASIQGNDEQFF. This chain joins TRBV2 and TRBJ2-1, with D possibly matching TRBD1 (6 bases). The V end was cut by 7 bases, the J end by 8 bases, with 12 bases between. The CDR3 extends over 12 amino acids. CDR1 and CDR2 from the germline V gene are SNHLY and FYNNEI.

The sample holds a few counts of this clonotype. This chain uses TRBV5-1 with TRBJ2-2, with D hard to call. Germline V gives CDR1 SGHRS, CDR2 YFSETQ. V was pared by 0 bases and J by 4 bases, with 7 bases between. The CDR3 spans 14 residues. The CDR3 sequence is CASSLESGTGELFF. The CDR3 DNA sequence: TGCGCCAGCAGCTTGGAGTCGGGCACCGGGGAGCTGTTTTTT.

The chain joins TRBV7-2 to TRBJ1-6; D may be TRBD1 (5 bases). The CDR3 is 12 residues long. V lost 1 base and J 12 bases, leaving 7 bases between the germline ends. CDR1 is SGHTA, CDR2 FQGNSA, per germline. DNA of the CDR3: TGTGCCAGCAGCTTAGGCAGGGTACCCCTCCACTTT. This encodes CASSLGRVPLHF.

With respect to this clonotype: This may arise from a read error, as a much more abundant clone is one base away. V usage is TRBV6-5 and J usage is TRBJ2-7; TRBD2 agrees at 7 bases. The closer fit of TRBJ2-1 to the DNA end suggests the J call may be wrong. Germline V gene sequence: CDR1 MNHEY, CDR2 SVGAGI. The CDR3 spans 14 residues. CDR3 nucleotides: TGTGCCAGCAATTTGCGGGGGTCCGTCAATGATCAGTTCTTC. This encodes CASNLRGSVNDQFF.

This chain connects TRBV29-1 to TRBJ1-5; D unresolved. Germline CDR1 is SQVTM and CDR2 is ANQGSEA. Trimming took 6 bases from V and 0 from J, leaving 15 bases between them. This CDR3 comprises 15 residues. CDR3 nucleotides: TGCAGCGTGAGCCGACACCTCTATAGCAATCAGCCCCAGCATTTT. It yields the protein CSVSRHLYSNQPQHF.

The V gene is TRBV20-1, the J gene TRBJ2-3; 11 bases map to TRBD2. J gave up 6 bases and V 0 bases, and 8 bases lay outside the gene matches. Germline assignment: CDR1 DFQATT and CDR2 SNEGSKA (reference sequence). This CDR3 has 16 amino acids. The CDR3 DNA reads TGCAGTGCTAGAGATCAGAGATTAGCGGGGGGGGATACGCAGTATTTT. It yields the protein CSARDQRLAGGDTQYF.

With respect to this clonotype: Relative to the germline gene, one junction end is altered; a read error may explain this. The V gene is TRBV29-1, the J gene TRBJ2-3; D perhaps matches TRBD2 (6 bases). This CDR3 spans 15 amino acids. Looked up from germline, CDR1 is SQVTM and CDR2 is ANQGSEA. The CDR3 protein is CSCGTRDRSTDTQYF. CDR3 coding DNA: TGCAGCTGTGGGACGCGGGATAGGAGCACAGATACACAGTATTTT.

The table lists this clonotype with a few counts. CDR3 residues: CASSRLAGAQETQYF. The CDR3 DNA follows: TGTGCCAGTAGTCGACTAGCGGGCGCCCAAGAGACCCAGTACTTC. The J gene is TRBJ2-5, the V gene TRBV19, with TRBD2 matching over 10 bases. Germline CDR1 and CDR2: LNHDA and SQIVND (reference sequence). V gave up 5 bases and J gave up 1 base; unmatched junction bases: 4. The CDR3 sequence is 15 residues long.

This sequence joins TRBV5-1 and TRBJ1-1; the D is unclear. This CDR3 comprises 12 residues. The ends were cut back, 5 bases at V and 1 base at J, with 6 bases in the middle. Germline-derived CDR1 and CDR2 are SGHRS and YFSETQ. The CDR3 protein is CASSYGNTEAFF. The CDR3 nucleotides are TGCGCCAGCAGTTACGGGAACACTGAAGCTTTCTTT.

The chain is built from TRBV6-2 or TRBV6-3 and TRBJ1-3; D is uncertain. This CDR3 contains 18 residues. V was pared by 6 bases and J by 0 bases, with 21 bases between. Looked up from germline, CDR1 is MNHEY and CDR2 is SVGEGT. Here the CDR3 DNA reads TGTGCCAGCAGCGACCAGGCATTCGGGCCTAACTCTGGAAACACCATATATTTT. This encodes CASSDQAFGPNSGNTIYF.

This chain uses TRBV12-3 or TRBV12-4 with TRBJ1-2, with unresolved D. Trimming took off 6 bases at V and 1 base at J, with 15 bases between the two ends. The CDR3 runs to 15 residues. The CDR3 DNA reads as TGTGCCAGCAGCTTAATAGGAGCTGGTAACTATGGCTACACCTTC. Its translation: CASSLIGAGNYGYTF.

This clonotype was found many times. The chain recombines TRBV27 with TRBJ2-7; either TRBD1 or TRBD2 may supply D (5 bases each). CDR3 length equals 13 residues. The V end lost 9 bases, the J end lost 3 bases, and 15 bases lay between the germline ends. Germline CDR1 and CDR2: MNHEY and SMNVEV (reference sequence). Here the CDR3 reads CASGTGNLYEQYF. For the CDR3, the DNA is TGTGCCAGTGGGACGGGAAATCTCTACGAGCAGTACTTC.

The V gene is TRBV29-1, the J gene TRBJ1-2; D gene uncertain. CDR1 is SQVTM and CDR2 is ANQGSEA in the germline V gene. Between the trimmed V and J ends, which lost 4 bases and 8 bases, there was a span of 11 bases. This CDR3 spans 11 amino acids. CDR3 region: CSVVSLGGYTF. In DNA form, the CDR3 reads TGCAGCGTTGTCTCCCTAGGGGGCTACACCTTC.

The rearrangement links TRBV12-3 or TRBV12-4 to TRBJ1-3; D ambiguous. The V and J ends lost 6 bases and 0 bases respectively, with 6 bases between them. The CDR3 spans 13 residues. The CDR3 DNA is TGTGCCAGCAGAACGTCCTCTGGAAACACCATATATTTT. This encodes CASRTSSGNTIYF.